This is a list of T cell receptor beta chains from one sample in a study of read filtering for tumor transcriptome and immune sequencing. Each CDR3 protein gets one entry after TCRdb re-called the reads with MiXCR. The sample lists about 130,000 distinct CDR3 sequences, about an eighth occurring once. What was sequenced was a population of CD138-negative cells sorted from bone marrow. All receptors derive from a donor at least 40 years old with multiple myeloma. The CDR3 runs from the conserved cysteine through the conserved F or W. The D gene is left open where the match is weak. For some rows the clone size is stated as once, few or many, or as a class when expanded; others skip it.

v_call	d_call	clone_size	j_call	cdr3_nt	cdr3_aa
TRBV5-1	NA	many	TRBJ2-1	TGCGCCAGCAGCTTGGACGGGAGTAGGTACAATGAGCAGTTCTTC	CASSLDGSRYNEQFF
TRBV7-9	NA	few	TRBJ2-1	TGTGCCAGCAGCTTGAGTAGCGGAGAGCAGTTCTTC	CASSLSSGEQFF
TRBV19	TRBD1	many	TRBJ1-5	TGTGCCAGTATCGCAGGGGGCGGTAATCAGCCCCAGCATTTT	CASIAGGGNQPQHF
TRBV28	NA	many	TRBJ2-5	TGTGCCAGCAGTACCGGCGGAGGCGAGGCGGAGACCCAGTACTTC	CASSTGGGEAETQYF
TRBV7-3	NA	many	TRBJ2-2	TGTGCCAGCCAGGACCGGACCACCGGGGAGCTGTTTTTT	CASQDRTTGELFF
TRBV10-1	NA	NA	TRBJ2-1	TGCGCCAGCAGTGAGCGGGAGATGGGTGAGCAGTTCTTC	CASSEREMGEQFF
TRBV20-1	TRBD2	NA	TRBJ2-3	TGCAGTGCTCCGGGGGGGGGCACAGATACGCAGTATTTT	CSAPGGGTDTQYF
TRBV19	TRBD1	NA	TRBJ1-1	TGTGCCAGTAGTATAACTCCGGGACAGTTTAACACTGAAGCTTTCTTT	CASSITPGQFNTEAFF
TRBV7-2	TRBD2	many	TRBJ2-3	TGTGCCAGCAGCCCGTTTTTACTAGCGGGAGGGCCCCTAGGGGATACGCAGTATTTT	CASSPFLLAGGPLGDTQYF
TRBV3-1	TRBD2	many	TRBJ2-5	TGTGCCAGCAGCGGACTAGCGGGAGAAAGGGAGACCCAGTACTTC	CASSGLAGERETQYF
TRBV12-3/TRBV12-4	NA	many	TRBJ2-1	TGTGCCAGCAGTCTTCAGTCGAGGGAGGCCCGGGGAGAGCAGTTCTTC	CASSLQSREARGEQFF
TRBV7-6	NA	many	TRBJ2-2	TGTGCCAGCAGCCAACTGACTAGTACCGGGGAGCTGTTTTTT	CASSQLTSTGELFF
TRBV10-3	TRBD1	NA	TRBJ1-3	TGTGCCATCAGGGGACAGGGGAGTGGAAACACCATATATTTT	CAIRGQGSGNTIYF
TRBV20-1	NA	NA	TRBJ2-1	TGCAGTGCTAGAGCAGGAGCGGGCCCTTACAATGAGCAGTTCTTC	CSARAGAGPYNEQFF
TRBV6-1	NA	many	TRBJ1-1	TGTGCCAGCAGCAGCGGCCTTATGAACACTGAAGCTTTCTTT	CASSSGLMNTEAFF
TRBV20-1	NA	many	TRBJ2-1	TGCAGTGTTACGGGACTCGGAAATGAGCAGTTCTTC	CSVTGLGNEQFF
TRBV10-3	TRBD1	few	TRBJ2-6	TGTGCCATCAGTGACGCCGGGACAGGGGGCGCTGGGGCCAACGTCCTGACTTTC	CAISDAGTGGAGANVLTF
TRBV6-2/TRBV6-3	NA	many	TRBJ2-1	TGTGCCAGCAGTGATTTAGCGCCCTGGGAGAACGGTGAGCAGTTCTTC	CASSDLAPWENGEQFF
TRBV4-1	TRBD2	many	TRBJ2-6	TGCGCCAGCAGCCAAGGGGCAACTAGCGGGAGTAGGGGGGCCAACGTCCTGACTTTC	CASSQGATSGSRGANVLTF
TRBV6-1	NA	many	TRBJ2-7	TGTGCCAGCAGAGAGACAACCGAGGTGAACGAGCAGTACTTC	CASRETTEVNEQYF
TRBV30	NA	many	TRBJ2-2	TGTGCCTGGAGAACTTCGAACACCGGGGAGCTGTTTTTT	CAWRTSNTGELFF
TRBV19	NA	many	TRBJ1-6	TGTGCCAGTAGTCCGCGGGCTGACAGTTCACCCCTCCACTTT	CASSPRADSSPLHF
TRBV7-2	TRBD1	many	TRBJ2-1	TGTGCCAGCAGCTTAACACAGGGGGCCTACAATGAGCAGTTCTTC	CASSLTQGAYNEQFF
TRBV10-3	TRBD2	NA	TRBJ2-7	TGTGCCATCAGCCCTAGCACTAGCGGGAGAACCTACGAGCAGTACTTC	CAISPSTSGRTYEQYF
TRBV12-5	NA	NA	TRBJ1-1	TGTGCTAGTGGTTTGGATATAGGCCAGGAAGCTTTCTTT	CASGLDIGQEAFF
TRBV21-1	NA	many	TRBJ2-1	TGTGCCAGCAGCAAAGCGCTGGGGGGAGGGCCCTCGGGGTACAATGAGCAGTTCTTC	CASSKALGGGPSGYNEQFF
TRBV20-1	TRBD1	many	TRBJ1-5	TGCAGTGCTGCGGGACAGATCAATCAGCCCCAGCATTTT	CSAAGQINQPQHF
TRBV7-3	TRBD2	many	TRBJ2-5	TGTGCCAGCAGCCCAGGGACTAGCGGGAGTCAGACCCAGTACTTC	CASSPGTSGSQTQYF
TRBV6-2/TRBV6-3	NA	NA	TRBJ1-1	TGTGCCAGCACCCACGGAGAGTGGCAGTTGGACACTGAAGCTTTCTTT	CASTHGEWQLDTEAFF
TRBV29-1	NA	many	TRBJ2-3	TGCAGCGTAGAACCCGGGACCCCAGCAAATACGCAGTATTTT	CSVEPGTPANTQYF
TRBV6-1	NA	many	TRBJ1-2	TGTGCCAGCAGTGAAGTGGGGAACCTTCAGAGGGATGGCTACACCTTC	CASSEVGNLQRDGYTF
TRBV29-1	NA	many	TRBJ2-3	TGCAGCGTTCGGCGTAGCACTCCAGATACGCAGTATTTT	CSVRRSTPDTQYF
TRBV6-6	TRBD2	many	TRBJ2-1	TGTGCCAGCAGTGAAAGGACTAGGCTCCTGTTCTTC	CASSERTRLLFF
TRBV6-5	NA	many	TRBJ2-1	TGTGCCAGCAGTTACCGACAAGTGTCGAATGAGCAGTTCTTC	CASSYRQVSNEQFF
TRBV24-1	TRBD1	NA	TRBJ1-5	TGTGCCACCGGGCCCGGACAGGGGGATCAGCCCCAGCATTTT	CATGPGQGDQPQHF
TRBV20-1	NA	NA	TRBJ1-1	TGCAGTGCTAGAACCCCGGACAAGAACACTGAAGCTTTCTTT	CSARTPDKNTEAFF
TRBV7-2	NA	many	TRBJ2-1	TGTGCCAGCACCCTCCGGAGGGGGAGCTCCTACAATGAGCAGTTCTTC	CASTLRRGSSYNEQFF
TRBV20-1	NA	many	TRBJ2-5	TGCAGTGCTAGAGGGGGCAGGGAGACCCAGTACTTC	CSARGGRETQYF